The 32 T cell receptor beta chains below come from one sample, sequenced in a study of vaccination effects on CD4 cells after COVID-19. Their recognized antigens are unknown. The ViraFEST assay expanded antigen-specific CD4+ T cells with viral peptide pools before sequencing. Researchers isolated CD4+ T cells once approximately eleven days of culture had elapsed. Each person got two doses of an mRNA SARS-CoV-2 vaccine, BNT162b2 or mRNA-1273. This table comes from immunoSEQ multiplex PCR, and its TCRdb copy is limited to in-frame clones, with some not included. The table has 57,000 or so clones, approximately 73% seen once. The sequences come from CD4+ T cells from PBMCs cultured with HCoV-229E spike peptides, collected after COVID-19 vaccination. All receptors come from a human donor who received a COVID-19 vaccine.

The chain has TRBV28 and TRBJ1-2; 8 nucleotides match TRBD1. CDR1 and CDR2 (germline): MDHEN, SYDVKM. The CDR3 runs to 14 residues. V shed 5 bases and J 7 bases; nucleotides not matched to a gene: 9. The CDR3 loop reads CASSTNGRGLGYTF. CDR3 bases: TGTGCCAGCAGTACTAATGGCAGGGGGCTTGGCTACACCTTC.

This clone has a handful of counts. The chain couples TRBV6-5 to TRBJ1-2; a weak D match, TRBD1 (5 bases). Germline CDR1 and CDR2: MNHEY and SVGAGI. The CDR3 totals 15 residues. Trimming pared 0 bases from V and 4 bases from J, leaving 12 bases between. CDR3 loop: CASSYSARASYGYTF. The CDR3 nucleotides read TGTGCCAGCAGTTACTCCGCCAGGGCCAGCTATGGCTACACCTTC.

V is TRBV4-3 and J is TRBJ2-2, with 9 bases aligning to TRBD1. The V gene's germline CDR1 is LGHNA and CDR2 YSLEER. The CDR3 consists of 15 residues. J was trimmed by 3 bases and V by 4 bases; bases with no gene match: 3. In DNA form, the CDR3 reads TGCGCCAGCAGCCCCGGGACAGGGTACACCGGGGAGCTGTTTTTT. It translates to CASSPGTGYTGELFF.

Only a few counts were recorded for this clone. The V gene is TRBV6-5, the J gene TRBJ2-7; D remains ambiguous. This CDR3 region has 14 residues. The V gene's germline CDR1 is MNHEY and CDR2 SVGAGI. Trimming took 0 bases from V and 2 from J, leaving 8 bases between them. The CDR3, as DNA: TGTGCCAGCAGTTACTCGGGCAGCACCTACGAGCAGTACGTC. It is translated as CASSYSGSTYEQYV.

The table lists this clone with a count of one. V and J are TRBV2 and TRBJ1-4; D is unclear. With 6 bases removed from V and 6 bases from J, the gap between germline ends came to 8 bases. Looked up from germline, CDR1 is SNHLY and CDR2 is FYNNEI. The CDR3 consists of 12 residues. CDR3 coding DNA: TGTGCCAGCAGGTTCTTGGATGAAAAACTGTTTTTT. It specifies CASRFLDEKLFF.

In nucleotides, the CDR3 is TGTGCCAGCAGTTACGAGGGCGACAGGGCTAATGAAAAACTGTTTTTT. Encoded protein: CASSYEGDRANEKLFF. This chain joins TRBV6-6 and TRBJ1-4; 7 positions agree with TRBD1. After removal of 2 bases from V and 3 bases from J, the junction contained 6 bases not matched to a gene. The CDR3 loop spans 16 amino acids. Germline lookup yields CDR1 MNHNY and CDR2 SVGAGI (reference sequence).

This clone came up once. Written as DNA, the CDR3 is TGCAGCGCCTCCGGGACTAGCGTCTTCACCGGGGAGCTGTTTTTT. It yields the protein CSASGTSVFTGELFF. The chain joins TRBV29-1 to TRBJ2-2; 10 nucleotides line up with TRBD2. The CDR3 consists of 15 residues. V shed 7 bases and J 4 bases; nucleotides not matched to a gene: 9. Germline CDR1 SQVTM, CDR2 ANQGSEA.

This chain connects TRBV2 to TRBJ1-5, with unresolved D. The length of the CDR3 is 15 residues. V lost 2 bases, J lost 3 bases, and 11 bases lay in between. Germline assignment: CDR1 SNHLY and CDR2 FYNNEI. The CDR3 DNA reads as TGTGCCAGCAGTGAATTAAGGGCTAACAATCAGCCCCAGCATTTT. This gives the protein CASSELRANNQPQHF.

Judged by abundance, this clone is medium-sized. This chain uses TRBV7-2 with TRBJ2-3; a possible D gene is TRBD2 (5 bases). Per germline, CDR1 SGHTA and CDR2 FQGNSA. The ends were cut back, 5 bases at V and 4 bases at J, with 16 bases in the middle. The CDR3 loop spans 15 amino acids. CDR3 protein: CASSPVGLRADTQYF. The DNA for the CDR3 is TGTGCCAGCAGCCCTGTCGGCTTGCGGGCAGATACGCAGTATTTT.

The rearrangement links TRBV7-9 to TRBJ2-7; possible D gene TRBD2, 5 bases. This CDR3 is built from 15 residues. The ends were cut back, 1 base at V and 4 bases at J, with 14 bases in the middle. Germline V gene sequence: CDR1 SEHNR, CDR2 FQNEAQ (reference sequence). Written as DNA, the CDR3 is TGTGCCAGCAGCTTAGGGAGGCCCGGGGTTTACGAGCAGTACGTC. Amino acid sequence: CASSLGRPGVYEQYV.

This clone was recorded only once. This chain joins TRBV25-1 and TRBJ2-7; D gene uncertain. The ends were cut back, 1 base at V and 6 bases at J, with 10 bases in the middle. Germline loops: CDR1 MGHDK, CDR2 SYGVNS. This CDR3 has 13 residues. The CDR3 spells CASSESWGPEQYV. CDR3 nucleotide sequence: TGTGCCAGCAGTGAATCTTGGGGTCCCGAGCAGTACGTC.

The chain couples TRBV2 to TRBJ2-2; no definite D call. The V end was cut by 8 bases, the J end by 7 bases, with 8 bases between. This CDR3 spans 11 amino acids. Germline V lookup: CDR1 SNHLY, CDR2 FYNNEI. The CDR3 region is CASSILGELFF. DNA of the CDR3: TGTGCCAGCTCCATACTCGGGGAGCTGTTTTTT. Full variable domain (rest looked up from reference TRBV2 and TRBJ2-2): EPEVTQTPSHQVTQMGQEVILRCVPISNHLYFYWYRQILGQKVEFLVSFYNNEISEKSEIFDDQFSVERPDGSNFTLKIRSTKLEDSAMYFCASSILGELFFGEGSRLTVL.

V and J are TRBV12-3 or TRBV12-4 and TRBJ1-1; no reliable D call. This CDR3 has 13 amino acids. Trimming left V 5 bases short and J 3 bases short, with 10 bases between. The CDR3 is CASSRAVYTEAFF. The DNA for the CDR3 is TGTGCCAGCAGTCGGGCCGTGTACACTGAAGCTTTCTTT.

The chain carries TRBV19 and TRBJ1-1; D may be TRBD1 (6 bases). V lost 6 bases, J lost 0 bases, and 14 bases lay in between. CDR3 length: 15 amino acids. Germline CDR1 LNHDA, CDR2 SQIVND (reference sequence). For the CDR3, the DNA is TGTGCCAGTAGCCTTCCAGGGACAATGAACACTGAAGCTTTCTTT. This codes for CASSLPGTMNTEAFF.

The chain uses TRBV5-1 and TRBJ2-2; 8 bases agree with TRBD2. CDR1 is SGHRS and CDR2 is YFSETQ in the germline V gene. The CDR3 runs to 16 residues. Trimming took 0 bases from V and 7 from J; bases not matched to a gene: 8. CDR3 coding DNA: TGCGCCAGCAGCTTGGGGGTTAGCGGGGAGGGCGGGGAGCTGTTTTTT. Its translation is CASSLGVSGEGGELFF.

This chain uses TRBV6-9 with TRBJ2-5; 7 positions match TRBD1. The CDR3 covers 15 residues. Germline assignment: CDR1 MNHGY and CDR2 SVAAGI. V shed 0 bases, J shed 2 bases, and the junction held 3 bases outside the gene matches. This chain's CDR3 is CASSYSIQGQETQYF. The CDR3 DNA reads TGTGCCAGCAGTTATTCGATACAGGGGCAAGAGACCCAGTACTTC.

V and J are TRBV30 and TRBJ1-5; a weak D match, TRBD1 (5 bases). This CDR3 comprises 14 residues. V lost 1 base and J 4 bases, leaving 11 bases between the germline ends. From germline, CDR1 is GTSNPN and CDR2 SVGIG (reference sequence). CDR3 nucleotides: TGTGCCTGGAGTGGGGGCGGGAGAAATCAGCCCCAGCATTTT. This sequence encodes CAWSGGGRNQPQHF.

This clone was picked up one time. J is TRBJ1-2 and V is TRBV5-1; D gene ambiguous. The CDR3 extends over 12 amino acids. The germline V gene encodes CDR1 SGHRS and CDR2 YFSETQ. Deletions cut 4 bases from V and 8 bases from J, with 12 bases between. The CDR3 DNA is TGCGCCAGCAGCGTCGTAGGGTCCGGCTACACCTTC. Translation: CASSVVGSGYTF.

This clone was found a few times. V is TRBV6-2 or TRBV6-3 and J is TRBJ2-3; possibly TRBD2 for D (6 bases). CDR3 length equals 16 residues. V was pared by 4 bases and J by 5 bases, with 19 bases between. Germline lookup yields CDR1 MNHEY and CDR2 SVGEGT. CDR3 DNA: TGTGCCAGCAGTTCGGGGGACGCCGCTGGACTAGATACGCAGTATTTT. Protein product: CASSSGDAAGLDTQYF.

The V gene is TRBV5-1, the J gene TRBJ2-7; D might be TRBD1 (5 bases). The CDR3 is 14 residues long. Germline CDR1 SGHRS, CDR2 YFSETQ. The V and J ends lost 0 bases and 5 bases respectively, with 12 bases between them. The CDR3 sequence is CASSLGSTADEQYV. The CDR3 bases are TGCGCCAGCAGCTTGGGGTCGACAGCAGACGAGCAGTACGTC.

V is TRBV19 and J is TRBJ1-5, with no clear D. Germline loops: CDR1 LNHDA, CDR2 SQIVND (reference sequence). CDR3 length: 13 residues. V dropped 3 bases and J dropped 9 bases, with 12 bases sitting between them. CDR3 sequence: CASSILSFPPQHF. In nucleotides, the CDR3 is TGTGCCAGTAGTATTTTAAGTTTTCCGCCCCAGCATTTT. Full variable domain (outside the CDR3, taken from reference TRBV19 and TRBJ1-5): DGGITQSPKYLFRKEGQNVTLSCEQNLNHDAMYWYRQDPGQGLRLIYYSQIVNDFQKGDIAEGYSVSREKKESFPLTVTSAQKNPTAFYLCASSILSFPPQHFGDGTRLSIL.

The rearrangement joins TRBV10-1 to TRBJ2-5; the D gene is possibly TRBD1 (5 bases). The CDR3 spans 13 residues. Trimming took off 4 bases at V and 1 base at J, with 7 bases between the two ends. CDR1 and CDR2 from the germline V gene are WNHNN and SYGVQD (reference sequence). CDR3 protein: CASSGQSQETQYF. The CDR3 nucleotides are TGCGCCAGCAGTGGACAGTCCCAAGAGACCCAGTACTTC.

This clone was detected only once. The chain employs TRBV4-1 and TRBJ2-2; the D is unclear. Trimming pared 0 bases from V and 2 bases from J, leaving 10 bases between. Germline CDR1 is MGHRA and CDR2 is YSYEKL. The CDR3 covers 16 residues. The CDR3, as DNA: TGCGCCAGCAGCCAAGACCTTAACTTAAACACCGGGGAGCTGTTTTTT. Its translation is CASSQDLNLNTGELFF.

V and J are TRBV5-1 and TRBJ1-1; 11 bases map to TRBD1. The CDR3 totals 14 residues. CDR1 and CDR2 (germline): SGHRS, YFSETQ. Trimming removed 7 bases from V and 0 bases from J; junction bases left unmatched: 2. In DNA form, the CDR3 reads TGCGCCAGCGGACAGGGGGCAGTGAACACTGAAGCTTTCTTT. Translated: CASGQGAVNTEAFF. The whole variable domain, remainder taken from reference TRBV5-1 and TRBJ1-1, is KAGVTQTPRYLIKTRGQQVTLSCSPISGHRSVSWYQQTPGQGLQFLFEYFSETQRNKGNFPGRFSGRQFSNSRSEMNVSTLELGDSALYLCASGQGAVNTEAFFGQGTRLTVV.

In DNA form, the CDR3 reads TGTGCCAGCAGCCTGGACAGGGCCGACTATGGCTACACCTTC. This sequence encodes CASSLDRADYGYTF. The chain uses TRBV9 and TRBJ1-2; TRBD1 matches at 8 bases. After removal of 4 bases from V and 3 bases from J, the junction contained 5 bases not matched to a gene. CDR3 length: 14 residues. Germline values: CDR1 SGDLS, CDR2 YYNGEE. Full variable domain (outside the CDR3, taken from reference TRBV9 and TRBJ1-2): DSGVTQTPKHLITATGQRVTLRCSPRSGDLSVYWYQQSLDQGLQFLIQYYNGEERAKGNILERFSAQQFPDLHSELNLSSLELGDSALYFCASSLDRADYGYTFGSGTRLTVV.

The chain employs TRBV6-6 and TRBJ2-1, with D perhaps TRBD1 (6 bases). This CDR3 region has 14 residues. Germline V gene data show CDR1 as MNHNY and CDR2 as SVGAGI (reference sequence). Trimming left V 9 bases short and J 6 bases short, with 18 bases between. CDR3 nucleotide sequence: TGTGCCAGTTCGGACAGTCGTCCGGGCAATGAGCAGTTCTTC. Translated: CASSDSRPGNEQFF.

The chain has TRBV7-2 and TRBJ2-5; D is unresolved. The length of the CDR3 is 13 residues. The germline V gene has CDR1 SGHTA and CDR2 FQGNSA. Trimming removed 2 bases from V and 2 bases from J, with 6 bases in between. The chain's CDR3 is CASSLSIQETQYF. The CDR3 DNA follows: TGTGCCAGCAGCTTAAGTATTCAAGAGACCCAGTACTTC. Looking up the rest from reference TRBV7-2 and TRBJ2-5 gives the full variable domain: GAGVSQSPSNKVTEKGKDVELRCDPISGHTALYWYRQSLGQGLEFLIYFQGNSAPDKSGLPSDRFSAERTGGSVSTLTIQRTQQEDSAVYLCASSLSIQETQYFGPGTRLLVL.

The genes are TRBV5-1 and TRBJ1-2; 7 nucleotides line up with TRBD1. Germline CDR1 and CDR2: SGHRS and YFSETQ. V lost 4 bases to trimming and J lost 3 bases; unmatched junction nucleotides: 9. The CDR3 is made up of 15 amino acids. Here the CDR3 DNA reads TGCGCCAGCAGCATCGACGGAGGACAGGACTATGGCTACACCTTC. Translation gives CASSIDGGQDYGYTF.

This clone has more than one count but fewer than ten. V and J are TRBV5-1 and TRBJ1-2, with 7 bases that match TRBD1. V shed 2 bases and J 6 bases; nucleotides not matched to a gene: 4. Per the germline V gene, CDR1 is SGHRS and CDR2 is YFSETQ. The length of the CDR3 is 13 residues. CDR3 protein: CASSFTGEDGYTF. CDR3 bases: TGCGCCAGCAGCTTTACAGGGGAGGATGGCTACACCTTC.

V is TRBV28 and J is TRBJ2-7; 7 positions agree with TRBD1. V dropped 6 bases and J dropped 3; count of bases not matched to a gene: 11. The CDR3 runs 15 residues. CDR1 MDHEN and CDR2 SYDVKM come from the germline V gene. CDR3 protein: CASSPGGGQVYEQYV. For the CDR3, the DNA is TGTGCCAGCAGCCCGGGTGGCGGACAGGTCTACGAGCAGTACGTC.

V is TRBV9 and J is TRBJ1-4; D is possibly TRBD1 (6 bases). Germline V gene data show CDR1 as SGDLS and CDR2 as YYNGEE. V was shortened by 4 bases and J by 7 bases, with 14 bases between the two germline ends. The CDR3 extends over 14 amino acids. The CDR3 is CASSIRGAGEKLFF. The CDR3 nucleotides read TGTGCCAGCAGCATCCGGGGGGCAGGTGAAAAACTGTTTTTT.

The gene calls are TRBV9 and TRBJ2-1; D may be TRBD1 (6 bases). The V gene's germline CDR1 is SGDLS and CDR2 YYNGEE. This CDR3 has 16 amino acids. The V and J ends lost 0 bases and 5 bases respectively, with 15 bases between them. CDR3 sequence (DNA): TGTGCCAGCAGCGTAGGGACAGCCCTCACTGACAATGAGCAGTTCTTC. As protein: CASSVGTALTDNEQFF.